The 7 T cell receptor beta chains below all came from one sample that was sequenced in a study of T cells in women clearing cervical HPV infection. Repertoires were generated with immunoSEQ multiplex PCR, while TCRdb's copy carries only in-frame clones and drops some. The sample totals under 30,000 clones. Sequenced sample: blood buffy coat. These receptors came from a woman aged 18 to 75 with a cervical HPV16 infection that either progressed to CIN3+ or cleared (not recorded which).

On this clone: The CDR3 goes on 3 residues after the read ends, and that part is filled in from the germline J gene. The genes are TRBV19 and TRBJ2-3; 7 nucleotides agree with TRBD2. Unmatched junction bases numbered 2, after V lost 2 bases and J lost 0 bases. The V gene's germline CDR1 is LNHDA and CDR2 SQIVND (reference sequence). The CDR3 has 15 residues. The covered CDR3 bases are TGTGCCAGTAGTATACAGCGGGGAAGCACAGATACG. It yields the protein CASSIQRGSTDT. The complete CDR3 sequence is CASSIQRGSTDTQYF.

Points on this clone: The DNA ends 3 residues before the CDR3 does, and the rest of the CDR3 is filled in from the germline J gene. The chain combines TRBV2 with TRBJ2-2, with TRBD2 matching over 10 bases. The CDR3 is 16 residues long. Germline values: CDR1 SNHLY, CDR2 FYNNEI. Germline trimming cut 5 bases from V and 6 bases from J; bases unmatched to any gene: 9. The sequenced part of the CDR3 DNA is TGTGCCAGCAGTTCCAACCTAGCGGGAGCCGCCGGGGAG. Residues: CASSSNLAGAAGE. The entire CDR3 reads CASSSNLAGAAGELFF.

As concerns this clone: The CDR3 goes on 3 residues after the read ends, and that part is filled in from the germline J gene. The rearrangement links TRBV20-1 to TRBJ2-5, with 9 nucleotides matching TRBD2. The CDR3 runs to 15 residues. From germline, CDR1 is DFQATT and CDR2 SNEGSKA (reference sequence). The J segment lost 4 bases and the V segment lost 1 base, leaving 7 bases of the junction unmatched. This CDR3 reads CSARVFSGRTETQYF. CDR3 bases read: TGCAGTGCTAGAGTATTCAGCGGGAGGACAGAGACC.

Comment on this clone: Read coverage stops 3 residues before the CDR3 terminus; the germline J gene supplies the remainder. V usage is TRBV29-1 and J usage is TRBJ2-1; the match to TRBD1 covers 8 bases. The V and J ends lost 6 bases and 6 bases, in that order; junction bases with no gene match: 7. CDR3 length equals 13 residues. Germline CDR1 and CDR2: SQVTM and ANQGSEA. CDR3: CSVEMDRANEQFF. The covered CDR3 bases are TGCAGCGTGGAAATGGACAGGGCCAATGAG.

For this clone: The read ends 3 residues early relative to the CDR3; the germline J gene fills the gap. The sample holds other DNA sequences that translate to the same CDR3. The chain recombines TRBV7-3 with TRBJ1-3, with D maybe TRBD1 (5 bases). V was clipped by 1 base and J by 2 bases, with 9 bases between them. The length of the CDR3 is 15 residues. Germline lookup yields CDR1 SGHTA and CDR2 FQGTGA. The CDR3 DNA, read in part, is TGTGCCAGCAGCTTAAACGGGGGAGCTGGAAACACC. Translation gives CASSLNGGAGNT. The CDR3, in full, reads CASSLNGGAGNTIYF.

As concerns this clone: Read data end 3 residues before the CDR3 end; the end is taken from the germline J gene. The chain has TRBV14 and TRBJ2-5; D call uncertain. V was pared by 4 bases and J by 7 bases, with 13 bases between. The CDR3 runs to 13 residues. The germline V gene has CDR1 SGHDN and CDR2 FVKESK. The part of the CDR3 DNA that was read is TGTGCCAGCAGCCCGCACCCGCGCGGGACC. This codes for CASSPHPRGT. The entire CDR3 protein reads CASSPHPRGTQYF. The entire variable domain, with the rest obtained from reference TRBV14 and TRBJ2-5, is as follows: EAGVTQFPSHSVIEKGQTVTLRCDPISGHDNLYWYRRVMGKEIKFLLHFVKESKQDESGMPNNRFLAERTGGTYSTLKVQPAELEDSGVYFCASSPHPRGTQYFGPGTRLLVL.

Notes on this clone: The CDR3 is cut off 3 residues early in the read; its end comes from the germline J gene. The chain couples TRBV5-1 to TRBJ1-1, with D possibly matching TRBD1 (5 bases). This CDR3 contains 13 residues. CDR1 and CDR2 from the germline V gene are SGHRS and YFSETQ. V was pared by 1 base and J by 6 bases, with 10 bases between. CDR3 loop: CASSLKGEPEAFF. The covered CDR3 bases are TGCGCCAGCAGCTTGAAAGGGGAGCCTGAA.